This T cell receptor beta chain was obtained from a study of beta chain features in type 1 diabetes. CDR1 is MDHEN, CDR2 SYDVKM, per germline. Trimming cost V 4 bases and J 0 bases, with 10 bases left between them. This CDR3 is 15 amino acids long. The investigators reverse transcribed all of the isolated RNA, so they sequenced expressed TCRB transcripts. Assay used: immunoSEQ multiplex PCR; TCRdb lists only in-frame clones, some missing. Seen here are hundreds of thousands of clones, 15% to 19% observed once, and the top ten hold 0.093%. The specimen was naive CD4+ T cells from blood. The rearrangement uses TRBV28 and TRBJ2-4; TRBD1 might be the D (5 bases). This TCR came from a man aged 18 to 29 in good health. The CDR3 spells CASSSGMIAKNIQYF. DNA of the CDR3: TGTGCCAGCAGTTCAGGGATGATAGCCAAAAACATTCAGTACTTC.